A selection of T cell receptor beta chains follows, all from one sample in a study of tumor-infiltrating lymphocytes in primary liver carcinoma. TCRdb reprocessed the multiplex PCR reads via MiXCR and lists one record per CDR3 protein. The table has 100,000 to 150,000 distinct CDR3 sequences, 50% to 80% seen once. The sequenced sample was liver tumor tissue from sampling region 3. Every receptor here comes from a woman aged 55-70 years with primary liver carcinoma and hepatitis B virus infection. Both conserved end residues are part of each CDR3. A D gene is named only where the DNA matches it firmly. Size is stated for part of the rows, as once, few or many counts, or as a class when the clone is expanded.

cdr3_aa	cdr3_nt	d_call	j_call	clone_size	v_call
CASSIGTTNNEQFF	TGTGCCAGCAGCATTGGGACGACTAACAATGAGCAGTTCTTC	.	TRBJ2-1	few	TRBV7-9
CTSILDPGHMSEQYF	TGTACCAGCATCTTAGACCCAGGCCATATGTCCGAGCAGTACTTC	.	TRBJ2-7	.	TRBV11-2
CSAPGTSGMQGTQYF	TGCAGTGCCCCCGGGACTAGCGGGATGCAGGGTACGCAGTATTTT	TRBD2	TRBJ2-3	.	TRBV20-1
CASSCFPAEQYF	TGTGCCAGCAGTTGCTTCCCAGCCGAGCAGTACTTC	.	TRBJ2-7	.	TRBV6-6
CASSFDRQNYGYTF	TGCGCCAGCAGCTTCGACAGACAAAACTATGGCTACACCTTC	.	TRBJ1-2	few	TRBV5-1
CANSRKRGGDNEQSF	TGTGCCAACAGTCGGAAGCGGGGCGGCGACAATGAGCAGTCCTTC	TRBD2	TRBJ2-1	.	TRBV6-5
CASSEPSGGTYNEQFF	TGTGCCAGCAGTGAACCTAGCGGGGGAACCTACAATGAGCAGTTCTTC	TRBD2	TRBJ2-1	many	TRBV6-5
CASSYSREGRNGYTF	TGTGCCAGCAGTTACTCGCGGGAGGGGCGCAATGGCTACACCTTC	.	TRBJ1-2	.	TRBV6-5
CASSFGRGGSEAFF	TGTGCCAGCAGCTTCGGTAGGGGAGGATCTGAAGCTTTCTTT	.	TRBJ1-1	.	TRBV11-1
CSGRDEAFF	TGCAGCGGAAGGGACGAAGCTTTCTTT	.	TRBJ1-1	.	TRBV29-1
CASSDRVSGANVLTF	TGTGCCAGCAGCGACAGGGTGTCTGGGGCCAACGTCCTGACTTTC	TRBD1	TRBJ2-6	.	TRBV12-3/TRBV12-4
CASSPQAGAETQYF	TGCGCCAGCAGTCCCCAGGCAGGGGCGGAGACCCAGTACTTC	.	TRBJ2-5	.	TRBV5-1
CACSGAHLAEQYF	TGCGCCTGCAGTGGGGCACACCTCGCTGAGCAGTACTTC	.	TRBJ2-7	.	TRBV10-1
CASSLGQGAYEQYF	TGTGCCAGCAGCCTGGGACAGGGGGCTTACGAGCAGTACTTC	TRBD1	TRBJ2-7	many	TRBV7-9
CASTTSGKYEQYF	TGTGCCAGCACGACTAGCGGTAAATACGAGCAGTACTTC	TRBD2	TRBJ2-7	many	TRBV7-9